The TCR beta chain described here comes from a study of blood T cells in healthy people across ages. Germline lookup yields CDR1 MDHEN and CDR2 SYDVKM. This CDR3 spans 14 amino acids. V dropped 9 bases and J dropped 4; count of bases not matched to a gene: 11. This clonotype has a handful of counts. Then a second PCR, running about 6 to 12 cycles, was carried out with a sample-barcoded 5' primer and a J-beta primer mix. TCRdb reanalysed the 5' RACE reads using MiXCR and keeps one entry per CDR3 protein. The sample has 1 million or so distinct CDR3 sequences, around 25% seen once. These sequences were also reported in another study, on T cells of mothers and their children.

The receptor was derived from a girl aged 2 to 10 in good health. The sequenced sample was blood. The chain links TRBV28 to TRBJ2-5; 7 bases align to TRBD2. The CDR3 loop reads CASEIAGGGETQYF. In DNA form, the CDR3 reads TGTGCCAGTGAAATAGCGGGTGGAGGAGAGACCCAGTACTTC.